This entry features one T cell receptor (beta chain) sequence. The data belong to a study of blood T cell repertoires in COVID-19. Overall study: COVID-19 samples collected from the United States, Italy and Spain covered acute and convalescent phases. Sample material is recorded as cDNA or gDNA derived from T cells, B-cell-depleted T cells, or PBMCs.

The authors' processing: Amplification from reference gene primers served as the basis for estimated nucleated cell counts. This table comes from immunoSEQ multiplex PCR, and its TCRdb copy is limited to in-frame clones, with some not included. That table supplies the V and J calls and clone size; D and trimming were determined from the DNA. This table holds under 450,000 clones, around nine tenths found once. Seattle patient enrollment occurred during active infection, with longitudinal follow-up thereafter. V lost 6 bases to trimming and J lost 2 bases, with 10 bases between them. The CDR3 has 13 amino acids.

The material sequenced was peripheral blood. The chain employs TRBV12-3 or TRBV12-4 and TRBJ2-5; D gene unclear. This receptor was obtained from a woman aged 40 to 50 with COVID-19, enrolled during active disease. CDR3 region: CASSQTLQETQYF. CDR3 nucleotides: TGTGCCAGCAGCCAAACACTACAAGAGACCCAGTACTTC.